The clone carrying this TCR beta chain was observed a few times. Antigen unknown. Germline assignment: CDR1 SGHRS and CDR2 YFSETQ. V was clipped by 4 bases and J by 0 bases, with 14 bases between them. This CDR3 has 17 residues. This entry is derived from a study of OX40 agonist ivuxolimab in advanced cancers. For the study at large: A history of anti-PD-1, anti-PD-L1 or anti-CTLA-4 therapy was acceptable, and roughly 40% had some. Partial responses were achieved by three patients, of whom one had hepatocellular carcinoma and two had cutaneous melanoma.

The study's findings and limits: Clonal expansion was among the lowest in partial responders at 0.1-3.0 mg/kg, especially CD8+.

Only in-frame clones appear in the TCRdb table, and some are missing; sequencing was by immunoSEQ multiplex PCR. The sample yields about 55,000 clones, 70% to 85% seen once. Patients with a history of autoimmune disease or on systemic immunosuppression were excluded. The clonotype comes from an adult with an advanced solid tumor such as melanoma, head and neck, liver or kidney cancer. The rearrangement uses TRBV5-1 and TRBJ1-6; D might be TRBD1 (5 bases). This specimen consisted of CD4+ or CD8+ T cells sorted from blood, obtained in a trial of the OX40 agonist ivuxolimab. The CDR3, as DNA: TGCGCCAGCAGCAGACAGAGCCTGAGCTCCTATAATTCACCCCTCCACTTT. Translating gives CASSRQSLSSYNSPLHF.